This TCR beta chain emerged from a study of molecular identifiers for immune sequencing clone quantification. Study conclusions and caveats: Among 900,000 to 1,000,000 naive cells, spiked Jurkat TCR RNA from a single cell was reportedly detectable.

Library preparation followed earlier protocols using designated TCR primers. A single record per CDR3 protein comes from TCRdb applying MiXCR to the PCR reads. The sample contains roughly 320,000 distinct CDR3 sequences, roughly 23% of which appear only once. To note about this clonotype: Its antigen is unknown. A much larger clonotype is one base distant, so this may be a read error.

Each library that profiled naive CD8 cells came from 20,000 to 1,000,000 sorted cells with 10%, 30% or 50% RNA. When naive CD8 T cells were sorted, they were gated as CD8+CD4-CCR7+CD45RA+. The CDR3 extends over 14 amino acids. Per germline, CDR1 MDHEN and CDR2 SYDVKM. This TCR was sampled from a human donor in good health. Some libraries in this study had Jurkat cell RNA spiked in. J is TRBJ1-2 and V is TRBV28; tentatively, D is TRBD1 (5 bases). The sequencing input was naive CD8+ T cells from blood, with Jurkat cell RNA spiked in. Subset of the sample: FACS-sorted CD8+CD4-CCR7+CD45RA+ naive T cells. As DNA, the CDR3 is TGTGCCAGCAGTTTATCCGGAGACAGCTATAGCTACACCTTC. It codes for CASSLSGDSYSYTF.